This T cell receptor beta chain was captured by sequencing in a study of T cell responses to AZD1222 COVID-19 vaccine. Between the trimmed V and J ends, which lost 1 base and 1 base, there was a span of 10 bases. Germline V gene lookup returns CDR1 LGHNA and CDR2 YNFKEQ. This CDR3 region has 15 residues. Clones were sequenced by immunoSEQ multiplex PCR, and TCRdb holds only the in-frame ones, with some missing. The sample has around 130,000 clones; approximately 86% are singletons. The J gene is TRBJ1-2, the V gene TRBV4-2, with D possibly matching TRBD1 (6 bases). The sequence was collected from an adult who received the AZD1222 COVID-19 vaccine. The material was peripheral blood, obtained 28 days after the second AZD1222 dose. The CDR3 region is CASSQGQGNNYGYTF. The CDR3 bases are TGTGCCAGCAGCCAAGGCCAGGGGAATAACTATGGCTACACCTTC.